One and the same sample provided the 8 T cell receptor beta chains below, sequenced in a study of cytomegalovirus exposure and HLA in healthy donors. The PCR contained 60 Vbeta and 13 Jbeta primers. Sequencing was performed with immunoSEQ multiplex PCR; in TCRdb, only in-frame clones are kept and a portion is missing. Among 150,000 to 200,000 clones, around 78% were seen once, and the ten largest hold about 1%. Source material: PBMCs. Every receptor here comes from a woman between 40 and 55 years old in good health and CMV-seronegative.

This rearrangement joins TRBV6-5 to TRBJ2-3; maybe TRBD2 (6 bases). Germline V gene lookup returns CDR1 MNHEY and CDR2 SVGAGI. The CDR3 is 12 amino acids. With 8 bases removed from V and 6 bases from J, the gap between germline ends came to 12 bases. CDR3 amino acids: CASSRDRDTQYF. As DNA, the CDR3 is TGTGCCAGCTCGCGGGATAGGGATACGCAGTATTTT.

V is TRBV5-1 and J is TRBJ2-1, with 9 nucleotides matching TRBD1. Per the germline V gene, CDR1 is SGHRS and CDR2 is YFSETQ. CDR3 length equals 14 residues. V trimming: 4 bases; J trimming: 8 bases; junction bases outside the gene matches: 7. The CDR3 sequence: CASSRDRVVDEQFF. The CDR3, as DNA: TGCGCCAGCAGCCGGGACAGGGTCGTCGATGAGCAGTTCTTC.

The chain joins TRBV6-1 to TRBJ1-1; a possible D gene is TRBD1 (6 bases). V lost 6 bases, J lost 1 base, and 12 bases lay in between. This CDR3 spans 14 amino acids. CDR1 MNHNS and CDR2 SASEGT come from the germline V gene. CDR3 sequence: CASSARGENTEAFF. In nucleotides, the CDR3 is TGTGCCAGCAGCGCCAGGGGAGAGAACACTGAAGCTTTCTTT.

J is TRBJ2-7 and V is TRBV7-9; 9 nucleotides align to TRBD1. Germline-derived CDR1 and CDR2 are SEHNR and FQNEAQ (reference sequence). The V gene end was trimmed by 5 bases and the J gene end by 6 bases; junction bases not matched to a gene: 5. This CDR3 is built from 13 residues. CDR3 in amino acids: CASSRTGDGEQYF. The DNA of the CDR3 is TGTGCCAGCAGCCGGACAGGGGACGGCGAGCAGTACTTC.

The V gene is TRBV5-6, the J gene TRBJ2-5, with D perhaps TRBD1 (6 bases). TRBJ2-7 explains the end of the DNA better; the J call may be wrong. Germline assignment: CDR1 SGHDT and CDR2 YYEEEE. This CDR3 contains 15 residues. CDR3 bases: TGTGCCAGCAATTCCTATACAGGGCGTCACGGCGAGCAGTACTTC. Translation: CASNSYTGRHGEQYF.

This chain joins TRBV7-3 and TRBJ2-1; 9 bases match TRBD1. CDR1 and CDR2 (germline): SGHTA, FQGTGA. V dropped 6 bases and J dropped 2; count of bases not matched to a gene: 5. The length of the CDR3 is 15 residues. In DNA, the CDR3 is TGTGCCAGCAGTCCCGGGACAGGGACCTACAATGAGCAGTTCTTC. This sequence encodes CASSPGTGTYNEQFF.

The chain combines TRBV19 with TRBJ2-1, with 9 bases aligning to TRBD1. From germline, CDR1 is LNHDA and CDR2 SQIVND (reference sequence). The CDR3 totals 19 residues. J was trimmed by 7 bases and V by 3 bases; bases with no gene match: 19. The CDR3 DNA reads TGTGCCAGTAGTATTTCTCGGACAGGGGCCCTGGACGGGTATAATGAGCAGTTCTTC. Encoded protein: CASSISRTGALDGYNEQFF. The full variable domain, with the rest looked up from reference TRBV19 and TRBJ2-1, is DGGITQSPKYLFRKEGQNVTLSCEQNLNHDAMYWYRQDPGQGLRLIYYSQIVNDFQKGDIAEGYSVSREKKESFPLTVTSAQKNPTAFYLCASSISRTGALDGYNEQFFGPGTRLTVL.

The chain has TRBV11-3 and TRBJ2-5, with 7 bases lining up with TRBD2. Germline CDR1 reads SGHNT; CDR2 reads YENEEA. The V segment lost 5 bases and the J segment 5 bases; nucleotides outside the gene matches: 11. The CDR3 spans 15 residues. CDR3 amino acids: CASSAGTKGLETQYF. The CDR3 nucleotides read TGTGCCAGCAGCGCCGGGACTAAGGGCTTGGAGACCCAGTACTTC.